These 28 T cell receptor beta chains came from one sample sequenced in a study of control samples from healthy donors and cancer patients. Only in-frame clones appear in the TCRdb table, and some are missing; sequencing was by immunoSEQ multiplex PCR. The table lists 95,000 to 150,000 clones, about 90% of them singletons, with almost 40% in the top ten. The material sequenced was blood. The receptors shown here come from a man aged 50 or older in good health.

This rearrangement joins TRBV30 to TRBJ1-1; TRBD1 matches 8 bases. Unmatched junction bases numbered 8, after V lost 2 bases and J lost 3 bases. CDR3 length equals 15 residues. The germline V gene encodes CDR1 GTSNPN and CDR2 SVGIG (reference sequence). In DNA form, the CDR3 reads TGTGCCTGGAGTAAACCGGGACAGGTTTACACTGAAGCTTTCTTT. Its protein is CAWSKPGQVYTEAFF.

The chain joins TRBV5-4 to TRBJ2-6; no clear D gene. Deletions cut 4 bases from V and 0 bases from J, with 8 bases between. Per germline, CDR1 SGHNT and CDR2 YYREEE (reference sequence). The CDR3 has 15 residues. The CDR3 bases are TGTGCCAGCAGCCTGCCTATCTCTGGGGCCAACGTCCTGACTTTC. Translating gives CASSLPISGANVLTF.

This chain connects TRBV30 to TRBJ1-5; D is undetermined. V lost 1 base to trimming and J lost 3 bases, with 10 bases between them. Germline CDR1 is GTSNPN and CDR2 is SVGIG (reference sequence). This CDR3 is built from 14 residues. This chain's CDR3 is CAWSARIPNQPQHF. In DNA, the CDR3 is TGTGCCTGGAGTGCCCGAATCCCCAATCAGCCCCAGCATTTT.

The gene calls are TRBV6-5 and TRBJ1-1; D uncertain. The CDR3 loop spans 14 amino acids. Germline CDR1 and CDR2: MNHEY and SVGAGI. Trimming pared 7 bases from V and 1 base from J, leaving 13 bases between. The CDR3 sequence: CASTFGPSNTEAFF. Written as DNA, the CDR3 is TGTGCCAGCACTTTCGGGCCTTCGAACACTGAAGCTTTCTTT.

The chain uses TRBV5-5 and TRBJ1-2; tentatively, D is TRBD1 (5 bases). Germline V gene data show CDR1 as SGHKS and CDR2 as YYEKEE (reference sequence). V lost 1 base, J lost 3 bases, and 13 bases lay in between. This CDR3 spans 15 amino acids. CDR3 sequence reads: CASSLLQGQDYGYTF. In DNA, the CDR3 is TGTGCCAGCAGCTTGCTTCAGGGCCAGGACTATGGCTACACCTTC.

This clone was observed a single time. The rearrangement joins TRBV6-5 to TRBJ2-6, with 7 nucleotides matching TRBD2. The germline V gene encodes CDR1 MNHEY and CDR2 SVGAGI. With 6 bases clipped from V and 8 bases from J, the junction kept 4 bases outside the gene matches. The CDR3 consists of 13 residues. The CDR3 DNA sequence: TGTGCCAGCAGGGGGACTATGTCCAACGTCCTGACTTTC. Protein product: CASRGTMSNVLTF.

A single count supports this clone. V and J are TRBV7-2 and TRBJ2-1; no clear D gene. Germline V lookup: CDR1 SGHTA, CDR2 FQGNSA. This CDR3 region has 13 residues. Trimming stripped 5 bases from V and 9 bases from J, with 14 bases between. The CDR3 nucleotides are TGTGCCAGCAGCCCGGACCTTAGGGTTGAGCAGTTCTTC. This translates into CASSPDLRVEQFF.

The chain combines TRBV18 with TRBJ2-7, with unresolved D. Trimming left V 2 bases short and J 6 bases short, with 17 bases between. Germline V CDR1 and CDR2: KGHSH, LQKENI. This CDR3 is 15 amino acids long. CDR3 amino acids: CASSPYALVMAEQYF. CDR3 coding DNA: TGTGCCAGCTCACCATATGCATTAGTGATGGCCGAGCAGTACTTC.

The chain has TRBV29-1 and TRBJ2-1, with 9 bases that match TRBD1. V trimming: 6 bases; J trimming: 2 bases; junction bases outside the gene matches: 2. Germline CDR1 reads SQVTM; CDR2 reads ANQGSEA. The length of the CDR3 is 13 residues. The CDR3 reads CSVGTGPYNEQFF. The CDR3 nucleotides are TGCAGCGTCGGGACAGGGCCCTACAATGAGCAGTTCTTC.

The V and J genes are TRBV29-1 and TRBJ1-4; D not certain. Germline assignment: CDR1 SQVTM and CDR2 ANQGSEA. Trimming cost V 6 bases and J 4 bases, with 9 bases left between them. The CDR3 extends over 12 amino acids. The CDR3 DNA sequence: TGCAGCGTCGGACGGGATAATGAAAAACTGTTTTTT. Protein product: CSVGRDNEKLFF. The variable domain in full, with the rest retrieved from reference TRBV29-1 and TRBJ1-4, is SAVISQKPSRDICQRGTSLTIQCQVDSQVTMMFWYRQQPGQSLTLIATANQGSEATYESGFVIDKFPISRPNLTFSTLTVSNMSPEDSSIYLCSVGRDNEKLFFGSGTQLSVL.

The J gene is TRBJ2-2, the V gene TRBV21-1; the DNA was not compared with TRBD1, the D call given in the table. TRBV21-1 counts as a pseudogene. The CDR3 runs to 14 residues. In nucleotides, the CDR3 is TGTGCCAGCAGCAAGTACAGGGCCACCGGGGAGCTGTTTTTT. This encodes CASSKYRATGELFF.

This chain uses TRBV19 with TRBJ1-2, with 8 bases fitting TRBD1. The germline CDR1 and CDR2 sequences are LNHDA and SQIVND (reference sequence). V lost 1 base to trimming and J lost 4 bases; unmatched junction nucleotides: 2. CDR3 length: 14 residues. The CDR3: CASSIAGTGYGYTF. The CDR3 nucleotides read TGTGCCAGTAGTATAGCCGGGACAGGCTATGGCTACACCTTC.

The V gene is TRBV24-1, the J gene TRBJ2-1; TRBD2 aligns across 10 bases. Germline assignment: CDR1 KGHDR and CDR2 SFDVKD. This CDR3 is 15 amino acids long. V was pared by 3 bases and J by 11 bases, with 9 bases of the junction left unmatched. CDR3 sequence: CATSDPAFSGGQQFF. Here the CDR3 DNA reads TGTGCCACCAGTGATCCCGCCTTTAGCGGGGGGCAGCAGTTCTTC.

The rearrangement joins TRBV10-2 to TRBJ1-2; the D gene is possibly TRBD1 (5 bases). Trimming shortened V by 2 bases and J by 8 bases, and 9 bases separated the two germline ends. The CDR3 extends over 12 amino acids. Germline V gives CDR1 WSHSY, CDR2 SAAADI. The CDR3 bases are TGCGCCAGCAGTGAGATCCAGGGCGGCTACACCTTC. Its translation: CASSEIQGGYTF.

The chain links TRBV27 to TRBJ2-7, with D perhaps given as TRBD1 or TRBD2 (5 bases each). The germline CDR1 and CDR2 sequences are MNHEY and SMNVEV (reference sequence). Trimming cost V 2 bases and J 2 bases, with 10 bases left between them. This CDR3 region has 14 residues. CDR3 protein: CASSLGTATYEQYF. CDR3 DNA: TGTGCCAGCAGTTTAGGGACCGCCACCTACGAGCAGTACTTC.

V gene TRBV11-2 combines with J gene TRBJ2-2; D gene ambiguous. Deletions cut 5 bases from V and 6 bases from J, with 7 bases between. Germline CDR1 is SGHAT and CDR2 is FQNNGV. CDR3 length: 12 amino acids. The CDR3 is CASSPGAGELFF. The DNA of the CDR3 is TGTGCCAGCAGCCCCGGAGCCGGGGAGCTGTTTTTT.

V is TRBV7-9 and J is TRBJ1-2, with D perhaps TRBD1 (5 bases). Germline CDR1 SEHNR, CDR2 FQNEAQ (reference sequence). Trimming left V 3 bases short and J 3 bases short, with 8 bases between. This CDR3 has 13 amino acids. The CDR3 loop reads CASSFIQDYGYTF. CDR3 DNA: TGTGCCAGCAGCTTTATACAGGACTATGGCTACACCTTC.

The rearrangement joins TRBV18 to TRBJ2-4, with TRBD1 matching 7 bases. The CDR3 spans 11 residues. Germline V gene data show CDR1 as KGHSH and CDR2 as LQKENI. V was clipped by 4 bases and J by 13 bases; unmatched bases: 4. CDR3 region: CASSQTGDQYF. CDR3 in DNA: TGTGCCAGCTCACAAACAGGGGACCAGTACTTC.

This chain's CDR3 is CASSWRQGAGELFF. The DNA of the CDR3 is TGTGCCAGCAGCTGGCGGCAGGGTGCGGGGGAGCTGTTTTTT. V is TRBV5-5 and J is TRBJ2-2; possible D gene TRBD1, 5 bases. CDR1 is SGHKS, CDR2 YYEKEE, per germline (reference sequence). This CDR3 spans 14 amino acids. Trimming cost V 3 bases and J 8 bases, with 14 bases left between them.

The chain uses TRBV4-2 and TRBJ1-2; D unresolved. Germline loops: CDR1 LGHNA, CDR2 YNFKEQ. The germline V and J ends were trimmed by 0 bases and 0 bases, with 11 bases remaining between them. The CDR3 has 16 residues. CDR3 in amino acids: CASSQEPQEANYGYTF. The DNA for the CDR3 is TGTGCCAGCAGCCAAGAACCCCAGGAAGCTAACTATGGCTACACCTTC.

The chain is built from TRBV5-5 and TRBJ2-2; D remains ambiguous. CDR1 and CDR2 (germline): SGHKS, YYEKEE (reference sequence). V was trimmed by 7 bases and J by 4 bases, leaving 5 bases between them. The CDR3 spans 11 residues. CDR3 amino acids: CASQITGELFF. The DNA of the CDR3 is TGTGCCAGCCAAATCACCGGGGAGCTGTTTTTT. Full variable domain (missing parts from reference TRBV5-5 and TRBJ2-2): DAGVTQSPTHLIKTRGQQVTLRCSPISGHKSVSWYQQVLGQGPQFIFQYYEKEERGRGNFPDRFSARQFPNYSSELNVNALLLGDSALYLCASQITGELFFGEGSRLTVL.

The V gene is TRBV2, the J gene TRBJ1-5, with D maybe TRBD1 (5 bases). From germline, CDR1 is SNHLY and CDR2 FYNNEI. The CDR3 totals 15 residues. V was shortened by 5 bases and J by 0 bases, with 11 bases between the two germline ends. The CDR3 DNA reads TGTGCCAGCAGTTACCGGGGCTTTAGCAATCAGCCCCAGCATTTT. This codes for CASSYRGFSNQPQHF.

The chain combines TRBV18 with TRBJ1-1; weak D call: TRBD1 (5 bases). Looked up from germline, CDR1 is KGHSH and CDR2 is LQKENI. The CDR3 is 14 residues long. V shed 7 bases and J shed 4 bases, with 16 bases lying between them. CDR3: CASYLGGGSTEAFF. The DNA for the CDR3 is TGTGCCAGCTACTTGGGCGGGGGAAGCACTGAAGCTTTCTTT.

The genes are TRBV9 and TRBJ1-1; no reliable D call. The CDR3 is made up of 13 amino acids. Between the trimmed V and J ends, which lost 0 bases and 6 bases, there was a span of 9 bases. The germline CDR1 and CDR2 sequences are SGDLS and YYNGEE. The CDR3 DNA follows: TGTGCCAGCAGCGTAGCCCCAGGTCCTGAAGCTTTCTTT. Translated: CASSVAPGPEAFF.

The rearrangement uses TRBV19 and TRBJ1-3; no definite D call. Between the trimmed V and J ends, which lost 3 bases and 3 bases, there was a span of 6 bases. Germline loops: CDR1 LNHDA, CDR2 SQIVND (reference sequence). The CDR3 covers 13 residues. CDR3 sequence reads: CASSIMGGNTIYF. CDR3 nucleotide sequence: TGTGCCAGTAGTATCATGGGTGGAAACACCATATATTTT.

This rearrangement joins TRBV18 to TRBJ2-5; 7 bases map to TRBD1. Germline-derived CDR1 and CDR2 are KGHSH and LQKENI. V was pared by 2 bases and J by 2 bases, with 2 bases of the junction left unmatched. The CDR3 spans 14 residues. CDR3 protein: CASSPDRVQETQYF. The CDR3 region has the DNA TGTGCCAGCTCACCAGACAGGGTTCAAGAGACCCAGTACTTC.

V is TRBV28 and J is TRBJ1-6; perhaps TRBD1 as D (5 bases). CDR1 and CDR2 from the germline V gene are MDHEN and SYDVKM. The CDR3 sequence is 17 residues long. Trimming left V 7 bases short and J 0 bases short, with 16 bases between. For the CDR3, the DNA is TGTGCCAGCACCCCACGGGGGGGTTCCTCCTATAATTCACCCCTCCACTTT. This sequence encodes CASTPRGGSSYNSPLHF.

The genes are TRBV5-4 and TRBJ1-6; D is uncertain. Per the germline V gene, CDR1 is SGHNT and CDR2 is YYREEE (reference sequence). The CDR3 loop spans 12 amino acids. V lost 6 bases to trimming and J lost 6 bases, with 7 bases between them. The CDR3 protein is CASKIPNSPLHF. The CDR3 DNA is TGTGCCAGCAAGATACCTAATTCACCCCTCCACTTT.